This TCR beta chain is from a study of cytomegalovirus exposure and HLA in healthy donors. The PCR had 60 Vbeta and 13 Jbeta primers. Here immunoSEQ multiplex PCR was the method, and the copy in TCRdb shows in-frame clones only, minus some. The data hold about 160,000 clones, with around 64% observed a single time. Germline V gene data show CDR1 as SNHLY and CDR2 as FYNNEI. Between the trimmed V and J ends, which lost 6 bases and 2 bases, there was a span of 8 bases. This CDR3 has 13 residues. The chain has TRBV2 and TRBJ1-5, with D tentatively TRBD1 (5 bases). Sequencing was done on a sample of PBMCs. The clonotype comes from a woman between 25 and 40 years old in good health and CMV-seronegative. This chain's CDR3 is CASRGEGNQPQHF. In DNA, the CDR3 is TGTGCCAGCAGGGGGGAGGGCAATCAGCCCCAGCATTTT.